This TCR beta chain was sequenced for a study of T cell clones after liver transplantation. Study details: Patients counted as tolerant after at least one year off all immunosuppression, enzymes not exceeding twice normal. Timepoints were pre-transplant, pre-withdrawal, and after withdrawal was completed or failed.

V lost 6 bases, J lost 6 bases, and 8 bases lay in between. Germline CDR1 reads DFQATT; CDR2 reads SNEGSKA (reference sequence). This CDR3 has 11 residues. Comment on this clone: The antigen is undetermined.

Study-wide results and limits: Donor-reactive sequences fell more than third party-reactive ones, suggesting partial deletion.

Sequenced by immunoSEQ multiplex PCR; TCRdb stores in-frame clones only, minus some. The table includes about 80,000 clones, around four fifths detected once. The sequence was collected from a human patient who received a liver transplant. Some T cells may possibly be graft donor cells. Sequences were derived from CD4+ T cells from blood, sampled approximately 3.5 years after liver transplant. V and J are TRBV20-1 and TRBJ2-2, with D unclear. This chain's CDR3 is CSAKSPGELFF. The CDR3 nucleotides read TGCAGTGCCAAATCCCCCGGGGAGCTGTTTTTT.